The entry below gives a single T cell receptor beta chain sequence along with its context. Its specificity is unknown. Sequencing was performed with immunoSEQ multiplex PCR; in TCRdb, only in-frame clones are kept and a portion is missing. This table has 300,000 to 350,000 clones, around nine tenths appearing once. The data stem from a study of Ad26.COV2.S vaccination and SARS-CoV-2 variants. About the research overall: Ad26.COV2.S, an intramuscular injection, was given once or twice 56 days apart.

The treatment was: roughly 20 received Ad26.COV2.S at low or high dose, single or two shots; about 5 received placebo; per-sample allocation not given. The investigators took samples on day 63 after the first vaccine or placebo injection. General observations from the study: From the TCR breadth and depth analyses, total T cell responses may have been underestimated. Vaccine and placebo groups showed comparable non-spike TCR breadth.

With 2 bases clipped from V and 5 bases from J, the junction kept 5 bases outside the gene matches. Looked up from germline, CDR1 is MNHNS and CDR2 is SASEGT. CDR3 length equals 14 residues. Sequenced here: peripheral blood, sampled in a trial of Ad26.COV2.S vaccine versus placebo. This sequence joins TRBV6-1 and TRBJ1-1, with 7 bases lining up with TRBD1. The receptor was isolated from a person between 18 and 60 years old who received the Ad26.COV2.S COVID-19 vaccine or a placebo. The DNA for the CDR3 is TGTGCCAGCAGTGAATTTACAGGGGAGACTGAAGCTTTCTTT. Translating it yields CASSEFTGETEAFF.